This section outlines one T cell receptor beta chain sequence together with its context. The antigen remains undetermined. Its ends do not fully match the called genes, so a read error is possible. The V gene's germline CDR1 is SSHAT and CDR2 FNYEAQ (reference sequence). The CDR3 is made up of 13 amino acids. The use of a sample-barcoded 5' primer and a J-beta primer mix characterized a second PCR of roughly 6 to 11 cycles. Every cDNA was tagged by a template-switch adaptor with 12 random nucleotides. TCRdb re-derived calls from the 5' RACE reads in MiXCR, one entry per CDR3 protein. This table holds 550,000 to 700,000 distinct CDR3 sequences, 27% found once. These data come from a study of blood T cells in healthy people across ages. Whole-study findings and limits: Both naive CD4+ cell counts and diversity were greater in long-lived donors than in aged donors.

This chain connects TRBV7-7 to TRBJ2-5; TRBD1 matches at 9 bases. The sample was blood. The receptor comes from a woman in her 70s in good health. The CDR3 sequence is CASSSDRGGTQYF. The CDR3 nucleotides read TGTGCTAGCAGCTCAGACAGGGGGGGGACCCAGTACTTC.